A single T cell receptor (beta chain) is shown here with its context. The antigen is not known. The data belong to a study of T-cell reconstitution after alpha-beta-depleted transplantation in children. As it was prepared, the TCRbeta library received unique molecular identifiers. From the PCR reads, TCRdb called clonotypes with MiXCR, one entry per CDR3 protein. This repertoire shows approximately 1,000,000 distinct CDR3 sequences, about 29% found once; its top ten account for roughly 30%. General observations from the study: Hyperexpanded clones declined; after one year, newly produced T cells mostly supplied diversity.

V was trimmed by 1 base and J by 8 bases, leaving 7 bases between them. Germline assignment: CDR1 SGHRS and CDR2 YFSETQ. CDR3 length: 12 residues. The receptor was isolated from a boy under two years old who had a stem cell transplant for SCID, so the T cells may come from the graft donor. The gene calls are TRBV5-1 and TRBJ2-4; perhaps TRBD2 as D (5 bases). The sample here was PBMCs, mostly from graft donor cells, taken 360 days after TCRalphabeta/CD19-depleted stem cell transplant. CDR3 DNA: TGCGCCAGCAGCTTGAGGCGGGACATTCAGTACTTC. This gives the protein CASSLRRDIQYF. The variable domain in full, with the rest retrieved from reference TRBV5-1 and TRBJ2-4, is KAGVTQTPRYLIKTRGQQVTLSCSPISGHRSVSWYQQTPGQGLQFLFEYFSETQRNKGNFPGRFSGRQFSNSRSEMNVSTLELGDSALYLCASSLRRDIQYFGAGTRLSVL.